The 22 T cell receptor beta chains below were found in one sample sequenced in a study of cytotoxic CD8 clonotypes in ibrutinib-treated CLL. Here immunoSEQ multiplex PCR was the method, and the copy in TCRdb shows in-frame clones only, minus some. The top ten clones hold under 30% of a sample with around 19,000 clones, around three fifths of them seen once. This specimen consisted of PBMCs, obtained after 12 months of ibrutinib treatment. Receptors were obtained from a human donor with chronic lymphocytic leukemia.

This clone showed up just a few times. CDR3: CASKQSSNTGELFF. In DNA, the CDR3 is TGTGCCAGTAAGCAGAGCTCGAACACCGGGGAGCTGTTTTTT. V usage is TRBV9 and J usage is TRBJ2-2; D not resolved. CDR1 is SGDLS and CDR2 is YYNGEE in the germline V gene. The V and J ends lost 8 bases and 0 bases respectively, with 11 bases between them. CDR3 length: 14 residues.

This clone showed up just a few times. This chain links TRBV4-2 with TRBJ2-1; D may be TRBD2 (6 bases). This CDR3 is built from 17 residues. V gave up 0 bases and J gave up 3 bases, with 15 bases separating them. In germline, CDR1 is LGHNA, CDR2 YNFKEQ. CDR3 region: CASSQEGHGTFYNEQFF. In DNA form, the CDR3 reads TGTGCCAGCAGCCAAGAAGGGCACGGGACTTTCTACAATGAGCAGTTCTTC.

This rearrangement joins TRBV2 to TRBJ1-5; D possibly corresponds to TRBD1 (5 bases). The V gene lost 4 bases and the J gene lost 2 bases, with 12 bases spanning the gap. Germline V gives CDR1 SNHLY, CDR2 FYNNEI. The CDR3 has 15 amino acids. CDR3 protein: CASSGDSTGNQPQHF. The CDR3 nucleotides are TGTGCCAGCAGTGGTGACAGTACGGGCAATCAGCCCCAGCATTTT. Drawing the rest from reference TRBV2 and TRBJ1-5, the complete variable domain is EPEVTQTPSHQVTQMGQEVILRCVPISNHLYFYWYRQILGQKVEFLVSFYNNEISEKSEIFDDQFSVERPDGSNFTLKIRSTKLEDSAMYFCASSGDSTGNQPQHFGDGTRLSIL.

The chain couples TRBV29-1 to TRBJ2-3, with a tentative D call TRBD2 (7 bases). This CDR3 is 14 amino acids long. V shed 7 bases and J shed 7 bases, with 21 bases lying between them. Germline V gene lookup returns CDR1 SQVTM and CDR2 ANQGSEA. CDR3 bases: TGCAGCGCCCTGGGGGGGGCGCGTCAAAATACGCAGTATTTT. Its translation is CSALGGARQNTQYF.

This rearrangement joins TRBV6-6 to TRBJ2-7; tentatively, D is TRBD1 or TRBD2 (6 bases each). CDR3 size: 15 residues. V shed 6 bases and J shed 3 bases, with 18 bases lying between them. CDR1 is MNHNY, CDR2 SVGAGI, per germline (reference sequence). CDR3 nucleotides: TGTGCCAGCAGCCCCCGGGGGCAAACCCACTACGAGCAGTACTTC. It is translated as CASSPRGQTHYEQYF.

This clone has only a few counts. This chain links TRBV5-6 with TRBJ2-2; D is perhaps TRBD1 (7 bases). The germline V gene has CDR1 SGHDT and CDR2 YYEEEE. V lost 4 bases and J 7 bases, leaving 17 bases between the germline ends. The CDR3 length is 15 residues. The CDR3 nucleotides read TGTGCCAGCAGCCTATCAGACAGGGAGGTCGGGGAGCTGTTTTTT. Protein product: CASSLSDREVGELFF.

This chain connects TRBV19 to TRBJ2-2; 14 positions agree with TRBD2. Germline assignment: CDR1 LNHDA and CDR2 SQIVND (reference sequence). The CDR3 contains 18 residues. The J segment lost 5 bases and the V segment lost 5 bases, leaving 10 bases of the junction unmatched. The CDR3: CASSPNPGLAGDTGELFF. CDR3 sequence (DNA): TGTGCCAGTAGTCCAAATCCGGGACTAGCGGGAGATACCGGGGAGCTGTTTTTT.

This chain links TRBV5-8 with TRBJ1-5; 7 bases are shared with TRBD1. Trimming removed 4 bases from V and 2 bases from J; junction bases left unmatched: 6. Germline V gives CDR1 SGHTS, CDR2 YDEGEE. CDR3 length: 15 residues. The CDR3 DNA is TGTGCCAGCAGCGCAGGACAGGTCCGCAATCAGCCCCAGCATTTT. It specifies CASSAGQVRNQPQHF.

The chain employs TRBV5-4 and TRBJ2-1; unclear D gene. The CDR3 extends over 13 amino acids. Trimming removed 5 bases from V and 6 bases from J, with 12 bases in between. The germline V gene encodes CDR1 SGHNT and CDR2 YYREEE (reference sequence). The DNA for the CDR3 is TGTGCCAGCAGTTTAGATCCAGGCAATGAGCAGTTCTTC. Encoded protein: CASSLDPGNEQFF.

A word on this clone: Other DNA sequences in this sample translate to the same CDR3. This rearrangement joins TRBV9 to TRBJ2-1, with D perhaps TRBD1 (6 bases). The CDR3 is made up of 14 amino acids. From germline, CDR1 is SGDLS and CDR2 YYNGEE. Trimming removed 0 bases at V and 4 bases at J, with 8 bases between. CDR3 amino acids: CASSVGDTYNEQFF. Here the CDR3 DNA reads TGTGCCAGCAGCGTAGGGGACACATACAATGAGCAGTTCTTC.

The chain recombines TRBV20-1 with TRBJ2-7; D not resolved. The CDR3 length is 11 residues. V was pared by 5 bases and J by 4 bases, with 9 bases between. CDR1 DFQATT and CDR2 SNEGSKA come from the germline V gene (reference sequence). The CDR3 protein is CSASLRYEQYF. The CDR3 coding sequence is TGCAGTGCTTCTCTGAGGTACGAGCAGTACTTC.

This rearrangement joins TRBV6-1 to TRBJ2-7, with D perhaps matching TRBD2 (7 bases). Germline assignment: CDR1 MNHNS and CDR2 SASEGT. The CDR3 covers 13 residues. V was cut by 7 bases and J by 5 bases, with 15 bases left in between. The CDR3 DNA follows: TGTGCCAGCACCAGAGGGGGGGTCGACGAGCAGTACTTC. Amino acids: CASTRGGVDEQYF.

The V and J genes are TRBV27 and TRBJ2-1, with D possibly matching TRBD2 (5 bases). V lost 4 bases and J lost 9, with 19 bases in between. CDR1 and CDR2 (germline): MNHEY, SMNVEV (reference sequence). CDR3 length: 15 residues. The CDR3 protein is CASSSRTGLYGEQFF. CDR3 bases: TGTGCCAGCAGTTCGCGGACTGGTTTGTATGGTGAGCAGTTCTTC.

The chain is built from TRBV5-6 and TRBJ2-5; weak D call: TRBD1 (6 bases). The CDR3 extends over 17 amino acids. Germline assignment: CDR1 SGHDT and CDR2 YYEEEE. Trimming left V 4 bases short and J 2 bases short, with 21 bases between. CDR3 nucleotide sequence: TGTGCCAGCAGCGGACGTTGGACAGAGAACCCTCAAGAGACCCAGTACTTC. It yields the protein CASSGRWTENPQETQYF.

This clone showed up just once. The chain is built from TRBV7-9 and TRBJ2-1, with D unresolved. V was cut by 4 bases and J by 10 bases, with 8 bases left in between. This CDR3 region has 11 residues. Germline assignment: CDR1 SEHNR and CDR2 FQNEAQ (reference sequence). CDR3 region: CASSSTEEQFF. CDR3 DNA sequence: TGTGCCAGCAGCTCCACTGAGGAGCAGTTCTTC.

V gene TRBV5-1 combines with J gene TRBJ2-1, with 10 bases that match TRBD2. Per the germline V gene, CDR1 is SGHRS and CDR2 is YFSETQ. This CDR3 contains 15 residues. The J segment lost 7 bases and the V segment lost 0 bases, leaving 4 bases of the junction unmatched. CDR3 in amino acids: CASSLETSGRNEQFF. For the CDR3, the DNA is TGCGCCAGCAGCTTGGAGACTAGCGGGCGGAATGAGCAGTTCTTC.

This clone has just one count. CDR3 protein: CASSLFGGRAGNEQYF. CDR3 DNA sequence: TGTGCCAGCAGCTTGTTTGGCGGGAGGGCCGGTAACGAGCAGTACTTC. The chain combines TRBV5-5 with TRBJ2-7; 9 bases are shared with TRBD2. The trim removed 1 base at V and 5 bases at J, leaving 10 bases unmatched. The CDR3 is made up of 16 amino acids. Germline V CDR1 and CDR2: SGHKS, YYEKEE (reference sequence).

There are a few counts of this clone. The chain couples TRBV5-1 to TRBJ1-5; D is unresolved. Per germline, CDR1 SGHRS and CDR2 YFSETQ. The ends were cut back, 6 bases at V and 7 bases at J, with 8 bases in the middle. The CDR3 sequence is 11 residues long. The CDR3 sequence: CASISGQPQHF. The CDR3 DNA is TGCGCCAGCATCTCTGGGCAGCCCCAGCATTTT.

The chain recombines TRBV28 with TRBJ2-2; TRBD2 matches 15 bases. CDR3 length: 20 residues. Germline lookup yields CDR1 MDHEN and CDR2 SYDVKM. With 5 bases clipped from V and 2 bases from J, the junction kept 12 bases outside the gene matches. The CDR3 region is CASSTPIEGLAGGNTGELFF. The CDR3 DNA sequence: TGTGCCAGCAGTACCCCTATAGAGGGACTAGCGGGAGGAAACACCGGGGAGCTGTTTTTT. Drawing the rest from reference TRBV28 and TRBJ2-2, the complete variable domain is DVKVTQSSRYLVKRTGEKVFLECVQDMDHENMFWYRQDPGLGLRLIYFSYDVKMKEKGDIPEGYSVSREKKERFSLILESASTNQTSMYLCASSTPIEGLAGGNTGELFFGEGSRLTVL.

In this sample, this clone turned up once. The chain couples TRBV18 to TRBJ2-3; D ambiguous. The CDR3 covers 15 residues. Trimming removed 6 bases at V and 4 bases at J, with 17 bases between. CDR1 is KGHSH, CDR2 LQKENI, per germline. DNA of the CDR3: TGTGCCAGCTCTCCCCCACGAGATTTCGCAGATACGCAGTATTTT. Translating it yields CASSPPRDFADTQYF.

This clone came up a few times. The chain employs TRBV28 and TRBJ1-2; 7 bases match TRBD1. This CDR3 comprises 13 residues. Unmatched junction bases numbered 4, after V lost 3 bases and J lost 6 bases. Germline V gives CDR1 MDHEN, CDR2 SYDVKM. In DNA form, the CDR3 reads TGTGCCAGCAGTTTGGACAGGTGGGATGGCTACACCTTC. Amino acids: CASSLDRWDGYTF.

The V call is TRBV30, the J call TRBJ1-1; D unclear. V dropped 3 bases and J dropped 5 bases, with 19 bases sitting between them. CDR1 is GTSNPN, CDR2 SVGIG, per germline (reference sequence). The length of the CDR3 is 15 residues. CDR3 amino acids: CAWSPSQIAYTEAFF. The DNA for the CDR3 is TGTGCCTGGAGCCCCTCTCAAATCGCCTATACTGAAGCTTTCTTT. The full variable domain, completed using reference TRBV30 and TRBJ1-1, is SQTIHQWPATLVQPVGSPLSLECTVEGTSNPNLYWYRQAAGRGLQLLFYSVGIGQISSEVPQNLSASRPQDRQFILSSKKLLLSDSGFYLCAWSPSQIAYTEAFFGQGTRLTVV.